This T cell receptor beta chain was sequenced during a study of blood T cell repertoires in COVID-19. The CDR3 extends over 13 amino acids. The germline CDR1 and CDR2 sequences are SGHDT and YYEEEE. Trimming shortened V by 0 bases and J by 4 bases, and 7 bases separated the two germline ends. TCRdb's table, derived via immunoSEQ multiplex PCR, lists solely in-frame clones and lacks some. The table lists fewer than 350,000 clones, about nine tenths of them singletons. This receptor was identified in a woman in her twenties or thirties with COVID-19, enrolled during active disease. The rearrangement joins TRBV5-6 to TRBJ2-5; D uncertain. Sequencing was carried out using peripheral blood. This CDR3 reads CASSLAGRETQYF. For the CDR3, the DNA is TGTGCCAGCAGCTTGGCCGGTAGAGAGACCCAGTACTTC.